One sample yielded the 25 T cell receptor beta chains listed below, sequenced in a study of blood T cells in healthy people across ages. Next came a second PCR, run for roughly 6 to 11 cycles, which used a sample-barcoded 5' primer along with a J-beta primer mix. A single record per CDR3 protein comes from TCRdb applying MiXCR to the 5' RACE reads. The table has about a million distinct CDR3 sequences, 35% to 45% seen once. What was sequenced was blood. The receptors derive from a man between 18 and 35 years old in good health.

This chain links TRBV5-1 with TRBJ2-7; TRBD1 agrees at 8 bases. V lost 3 bases and J lost 7; bases outside the gene matches: 6. CDR3 length equals 13 residues. Germline V gene data show CDR1 as SGHRS and CDR2 as YFSETQ. The CDR3 region has the DNA TGCGCCAGCAGCTCCGGGACAGGTAGGGAGCAGTACTTC. This translates into CASSSGTGREQYF.

The sample holds a few counts of this clonotype. The junction differs from germline at one of its ends, possibly a read error. This chain connects TRBV28 to TRBJ2-5; D gene unclear. This CDR3 region has 13 residues. The germline V gene has CDR1 MDHEN and CDR2 SYDVKM. In nucleotides, the CDR3 is TGTGCCAGCACTCCTTTTCCCCAAGGGACCCAGTACTTC. Encoded protein: CASTPFPQGTQYF.

This clonotype turned up a few times. The chain uses TRBV3-1 and TRBJ2-5; TRBD2 matches 7 bases. The J call is uncertain, as TRBJ2-7 better fits the DNA end. The CDR3 totals 14 residues. Germline-derived CDR1 and CDR2 are LGHDT and YNNKEL (reference sequence). The CDR3 sequence is CASSQDRSGGEQYF. The CDR3 DNA reads as TGTGCCAGCAGCCAAGATCGGTCGGGGGGCGAGCAGTACTTC.

This clonotype was seen repeatedly, ten times or more. The chain carries TRBV5-1 and TRBJ2-3; D is uncertain. This CDR3 spans 11 amino acids. The V gene's germline CDR1 is SGHRS and CDR2 YFSETQ. V lost 4 bases and J lost 5, with 5 bases in between. The CDR3 bases are TGCGCCAGCAGCACGGAAGATACGCAGTATTTT. Translated, it gives CASSTEDTQYF.

This rearrangement joins TRBV5-1 to TRBJ2-5, with a tentative D call TRBD2 (5 bases). The V end was cut by 7 bases, the J end by 5 bases, with 15 bases between. The germline gives CDR1 SGHRS, CDR2 YFSETQ. The CDR3 totals 13 residues. The CDR3 DNA follows: TGCGCCAGCCTTTACACGTCGGGGGAGACCCAGTACTTC. It codes for CASLYTSGETQYF.

The V and J genes are TRBV6-1 and TRBJ2-6; 10 nucleotides line up with TRBD1. Germline V lookup: CDR1 MNHNS, CDR2 SASEGT. V was pared by 5 bases and J by 3 bases, with 10 bases of the junction left unmatched. The CDR3 covers 18 residues. The CDR3 DNA follows: TGTGCCAGCAGTCTAACGGGACAGGGGTCGGGTGGGGCCAACGTCCTGACTTTC. Translation: CASSLTGQGSGGANVLTF.

This clonotype turned up a few times. The chain couples TRBV7-3 to TRBJ2-3, with TRBD1 matching over 7 bases. V was pared by 5 bases and J by 6 bases, with 11 bases of the junction left unmatched. Per germline, CDR1 SGHTA and CDR2 FQGTGA. This CDR3 has 15 residues. CDR3 coding DNA: TGTGCCAGCAGCGAGGGGACAGCCAGAACGGATACGCAGTATTTT. As protein: CASSEGTARTDTQYF. Filled out from reference TRBV7-3 and TRBJ2-3, the complete variable domain reads GAGVSQTPSNKVTEKGKYVELRCDPISGHTALYWYRQSLGQGPEFLIYFQGTGAADDSGLPNDRFFAVRPEGSVSTLKIQRTERGDSAVYLCASSEGTARTDTQYFGPGTRLTVL.

This clonotype has more than one count but fewer than ten. V and J are TRBV6-2 or TRBV6-3 and TRBJ2-1; 12 bases line up with TRBD1. Germline V lookup: CDR1 MNHEY, CDR2 SVGEGT. The CDR3 spans 17 residues. V was pared by 7 bases and J by 6 bases, with 13 bases of the junction left unmatched. The DNA for the CDR3 is TGTGCCAGCACCCAATCGGGACAGGGGGCAGGCGGCAATGAGCAGTTCTTC. Residues: CASTQSGQGAGGNEQFF.

Notes on this clonotype: A much larger clone differs by one base, so this may be a read error. The chain joins TRBV12-3 or TRBV12-4 to TRBJ1-2; D gene unclear. CDR3 length equals 12 residues. The CDR3 here is CTSSLGADGYTF. The CDR3 coding sequence is TGTACCAGCAGCCTTGGTGCAGATGGCTACACCTTC.

The rearrangement uses TRBV27 and TRBJ1-1; D call uncertain. The ends were cut back, 6 bases at V and 3 bases at J, with 8 bases in the middle. Germline CDR1 is MNHEY and CDR2 is SMNVEV (reference sequence). CDR3 length equals 12 residues. CDR3 sequence: CASRSGYTEAFF. For the CDR3, the DNA is TGTGCCAGCAGAAGTGGGTACACTGAAGCTTTCTTT.

This clonotype has a handful of counts. This chain joins TRBV27 and TRBJ1-1; no firm D call. V lost 1 base and J 4 bases, leaving 16 bases between the germline ends. Germline V gene data show CDR1 as MNHEY and CDR2 as SMNVEV (reference sequence). The CDR3 totals 16 residues. The CDR3 here is CASSLLFEGMGTEAFF. The CDR3 nucleotides are TGTGCCAGCAGTTTATTATTTGAGGGAATGGGCACTGAAGCTTTCTTT.

V gene TRBV6-2 or TRBV6-3 combines with J gene TRBJ1-5; 7 bases agree with TRBD1. The CDR3 contains 14 residues. With V trimmed by 6 bases and J by 11 bases, 13 bases remained unmatched. CDR1 and CDR2 (germline): MNHEY, SVGEGT. The CDR3 DNA sequence: TGTGCCAGCAGCTACAGGGGATCCCCACGTGCCCAGCATTTT. As protein: CASSYRGSPRAQHF.

In the case of this clonotype: The junction does not match germline at one end; this may be a read error. CDR3 region: CAGSLGVVGTEAFF. The CDR3 coding sequence is TGTGCCGGCAGTTTAGGGGTTGTGGGCACTGAAGCTTTCTTT. This rearrangement joins TRBV12-3 or TRBV12-4 to TRBJ1-1; the D gene is possibly TRBD1 (5 bases). This CDR3 has 14 amino acids.

This rearrangement joins TRBV12-5 to TRBJ2-1, with a tentative D call TRBD2 (5 bases). Germline V gene data show CDR1 as LGHNT and CDR2 as FRNRAP. V gave up 1 base and J gave up 10 bases, with 8 bases separating them. The CDR3 covers 12 residues. This chain's CDR3 is CASGLDGVEQFF. The DNA for the CDR3 is TGTGCTAGTGGTTTGGACGGGGTCGAGCAGTTCTTC.

The V gene is TRBV9, the J gene TRBJ2-2, with D maybe TRBD1 (5 bases). Between the trimmed V and J ends, which lost 2 bases and 0 bases, there was a span of 8 bases. The CDR3 loop spans 15 amino acids. Germline V gives CDR1 SGDLS, CDR2 YYNGEE. In nucleotides, the CDR3 is TGTGCCAGCAGCGTGGAAGGGGCGAACACCGGGGAGCTGTTTTTT. Translating gives CASSVEGANTGELFF.

This clonotype turned up a few times. V usage is TRBV2 and J usage is TRBJ2-5; 9 positions agree with TRBD2. J was trimmed by 1 base and V by 2 bases; bases with no gene match: 2. This CDR3 is 15 amino acids long. CDR1 is SNHLY and CDR2 is FYNNEI in the germline V gene. CDR3 loop: CASSETRGGQETQYF. CDR3 sequence (DNA): TGTGCCAGCAGTGAAACGCGGGGGGGCCAAGAGACCCAGTACTTC. Full variable domain (missing parts from reference TRBV2 and TRBJ2-5): EPEVTQTPSHQVTQMGQEVILRCVPISNHLYFYWYRQILGQKVEFLVSFYNNEISEKSEIFDDQFSVERPDGSNFTLKIRSTKLEDSAMYFCASSETRGGQETQYFGPGTRLLVL.

The chain couples TRBV20-1 to TRBJ2-3; D remains unclear. This CDR3 spans 11 amino acids. Germline CDR1 is DFQATT and CDR2 is SNEGSKA (reference sequence). V shed 5 bases and J shed 4 bases, with 7 bases lying between them. CDR3 in amino acids: CSAVFADTQYF. The CDR3 bases are TGCAGTGCTGTATTTGCAGATACGCAGTATTTT.

This chain links TRBV29-1 with TRBJ2-7; possibly TRBD1 for D (6 bases). Germline CDR1 and CDR2: SQVTM and ANQGSEA. CDR3 length equals 11 residues. V lost 6 bases to trimming and J lost 3 bases, with 9 bases between them. CDR3 sequence reads: CSVGAGYEQYF. DNA for the CDR3: TGCAGCGTGGGGGCGGGCTACGAGCAGTACTTC.

The chain has TRBV6-5 and TRBJ1-1; D remains ambiguous. The CDR3 is 13 residues long. Germline lookup yields CDR1 MNHEY and CDR2 SVGAGI. V was shortened by 2 bases and J by 6 bases, with 10 bases between the two germline ends. CDR3 protein: CASSYGGKSEAFF. The CDR3 bases are TGTGCCAGCAGTTACGGCGGGAAATCTGAAGCTTTCTTT.

This clonotype was detected a few times. The chain recombines TRBV6-2 or TRBV6-3 with TRBJ1-6; weak D call: TRBD1 (5 bases). V lost 2 bases and J 2 bases, leaving 10 bases between the germline ends. Germline CDR1 and CDR2: MNHEY and SVGEGT. This CDR3 is 16 amino acids long. This chain's CDR3 is CASSYPDIAYNSPLHF. DNA for the CDR3: TGTGCCAGCAGTTACCCGGACATAGCCTATAATTCACCCCTCCACTTT.

This clonotype was seen more than once but under ten times. The rearrangement joins TRBV29-1 to TRBJ2-3; weak D call: TRBD1 (5 bases). The CDR3 consists of 16 residues. The V end lost 6 bases, the J end lost 0 bases, and 19 bases lay between the germline ends. CDR1 is SQVTM and CDR2 is ANQGSEA in the germline V gene. The CDR3 sequence: CSVPEQAGSSTDTQYF. CDR3 nucleotides: TGCAGCGTCCCCGAACAGGCAGGGTCTAGCACAGATACGCAGTATTTT.

J is TRBJ1-4 and V is TRBV12-3 or TRBV12-4; D unresolved. The CDR3 extends over 17 amino acids. With 4 bases removed from V and 0 bases from J, the gap between germline ends came to 15 bases. CDR3 sequence: CASSYLAVRATNEKLFF. The CDR3 DNA is TGTGCCAGCAGTTATCTCGCAGTGCGTGCAACTAATGAAAAACTGTTTTTT.

In the case of this clonotype: This sequence may be a read error, since a much larger clone differs from it by one base. The chain joins TRBV25-1 to TRBJ2-3, with a possible D match to TRBD2 (7 bases). The CDR3 has 15 amino acids. Looked up from germline, CDR1 is MGHDK and CDR2 is SYGVNS. The CDR3 sequence: CASSDVRGGADMQYF. In DNA form, the CDR3 reads TGTGCCAGCAGTGATGTTCGCGGGGGCGCAGATATGCAGTATTTT. The complete variable domain, with remaining parts taken from reference TRBV25-1 and TRBJ2-3, reads EADIYQTPRYLVIGTGKKITLECSQTMGHDKMYWYQQDPGMELHLIHYSYGVNSTEKGDLSSESTVSRIRTEHFPLTLESARPSHTSQYLCASSDVRGGADMQYFGPGTRLTVL.

The chain couples TRBV6-2 or TRBV6-3 to TRBJ2-5; no definite D call. The germline V gene encodes CDR1 MNHEY and CDR2 SVGEGT. Trimming cost V 7 bases and J 3 bases, with 15 bases left between them. The CDR3 extends over 14 amino acids. As DNA, the CDR3 is TGTGCCAGCATGACACACATCCCCGAAGAGACCCAGTACTTC. The encoded protein is CASMTHIPEETQYF.

This clonotype was recorded a few times. The chain uses TRBV20-1 and TRBJ2-5, with a weak D call TRBD1 (5 bases). CDR3 length equals 15 residues. The germline gives CDR1 DFQATT, CDR2 SNEGSKA (reference sequence). V lost 0 bases to trimming and J lost 4 bases, with 15 bases between them. The CDR3 reads CSARDRRQPPETQYF. The CDR3 bases are TGCAGTGCTAGAGATAGGAGACAGCCTCCAGAGACCCAGTACTTC.